The T cell receptor (beta chain) described here comes from a study of graft-versus-host responses after intestinal transplantation. Whole-study context: Among the recipients, transplants were multivisceral, liver-intestinal, or isolated intestinal. Anti-thymocyte globulin induction preceded roughly 3 years of tacrolimus and steroid maintenance in all recipients.

The study's findings and limits: Early post-transplant HvG declines showed an association with peak circulating GvH clone levels.

Comments on this clone: Its specificity is not known.

Germline-derived CDR1 and CDR2 are MNHEY and SVGAGI. The CDR3 is 12 amino acids. The V end lost 6 bases, the J end lost 5 bases, and 11 bases lay between the germline ends. Some clones are missing from TCRdb's copy, which holds only in-frame ones; the method was immunoSEQ multiplex PCR. The repertoire holds about 97,000 clones, with around 90% as singletons. The specimen was PBMCs, collected 450 to 480 days after intestinal transplant. This chain links TRBV6-5 with TRBJ2-7; D is possibly TRBD2 (6 bases). This receptor was taken from a human patient who received an intestinal transplant, so some T cells may come from the graft donor. CDR3 loop: CASRGLGDEQYF. The DNA for the CDR3 is TGTGCCAGCAGGGGACTGGGGGACGAGCAGTACTTC.